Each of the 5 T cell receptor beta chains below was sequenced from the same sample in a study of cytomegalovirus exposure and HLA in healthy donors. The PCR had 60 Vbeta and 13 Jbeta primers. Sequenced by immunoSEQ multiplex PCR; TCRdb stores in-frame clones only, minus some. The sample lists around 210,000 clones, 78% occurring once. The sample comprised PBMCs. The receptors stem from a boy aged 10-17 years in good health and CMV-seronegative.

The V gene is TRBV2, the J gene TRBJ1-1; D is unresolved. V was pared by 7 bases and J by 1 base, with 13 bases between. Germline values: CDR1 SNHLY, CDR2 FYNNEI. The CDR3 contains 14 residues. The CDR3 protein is CASMSGPQNTEAFF. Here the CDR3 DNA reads TGTGCCAGCATGAGCGGACCGCAGAACACTGAAGCTTTCTTT.

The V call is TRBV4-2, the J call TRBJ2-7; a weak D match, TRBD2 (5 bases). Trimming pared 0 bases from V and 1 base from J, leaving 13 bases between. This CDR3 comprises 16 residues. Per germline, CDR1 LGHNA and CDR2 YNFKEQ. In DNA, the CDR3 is TGTGCCAGCAGCCAAGATCCCCGAGGGTCGTCCTACGAGCAGTACTTC. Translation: CASSQDPRGSSYEQYF.

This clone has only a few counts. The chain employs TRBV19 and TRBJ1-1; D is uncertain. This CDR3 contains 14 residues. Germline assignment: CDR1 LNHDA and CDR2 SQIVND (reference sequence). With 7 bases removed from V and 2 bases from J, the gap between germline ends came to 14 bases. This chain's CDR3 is CASTRTIPNTEAFF. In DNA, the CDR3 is TGTGCCAGTACCCGGACTATCCCCAACACTGAAGCTTTCTTT.

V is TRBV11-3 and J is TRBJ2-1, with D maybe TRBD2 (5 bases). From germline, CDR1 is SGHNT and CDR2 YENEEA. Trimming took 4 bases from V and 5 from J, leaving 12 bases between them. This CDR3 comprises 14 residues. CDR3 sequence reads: CASSSPGINNEQFF. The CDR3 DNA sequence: TGTGCCAGCAGCTCACCCGGGATAAACAATGAGCAGTTCTTC.

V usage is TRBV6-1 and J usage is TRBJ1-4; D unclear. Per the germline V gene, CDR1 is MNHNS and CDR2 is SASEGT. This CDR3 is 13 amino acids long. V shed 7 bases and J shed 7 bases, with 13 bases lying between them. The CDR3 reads CASTGYRLEKLFF. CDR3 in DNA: TGTGCCAGCACAGGTTATCGGCTTGAAAAACTGTTTTTT.